The entry below gives a single T cell receptor beta chain sequence along with its context. Its antigen is not known. The data were obtained in a study of radiation and T cells in renal cell carcinoma. Documented treatment: 15 Gy SBRT to primary tumor, nephrectomy 4 weeks later. The patient's renal cell carcinoma had clear cell pathology. Profiling relied on immunoSEQ multiplex PCR, and the TCRdb table lists in-frame clones only, not all of them. The table shows several thousand clones, with under 60% occurring only once. Study outcomes and limitations: From baseline, blood top tumor clonotypes peaked at 2 weeks post-radiation. Compared with controls, irradiated tumors had more, larger dominant CDR3 motifs.

This material consisted of tumor tissue, taken from a patient whose treatment included radiotherapy and nephrectomy. The TCR originated in a man in his 60s with renal cell carcinoma.

CDR3 protein: CASSDRGGATPEAFF. CDR3 DNA: TGTGCCAGCAGCGACCGGGGGGGCGCGACGCCCGAAGCTTTCTTT. J is TRBJ1-1 and V is TRBV11-1; D is perhaps TRBD1 (6 bases). CDR1 is SGHAT and CDR2 is FQDESV in the germline V gene (reference sequence). Trimming took off 5 bases at V and 8 bases at J, with 21 bases between the two ends. The CDR3 has 15 amino acids.